These T cell receptor beta chains were read from a single sample in a study of T-cell reconstitution after alpha-beta-depleted transplantation in children. TCRdb re-called the PCR reads with MiXCR, one entry per CDR3 protein. The table has about 980,000 distinct CDR3 sequences, about 26% seen once; the top ten hold more than 25%. Sequencing was performed on PBMCs, mostly from graft donor cells, taken 360 days after TCRalphabeta/CD19-depleted stem cell transplant. The source is a boy under two years old who had a stem cell transplant for SCID, so the T cells may come from the graft donor. CDR3s include the opening cysteine and the closing phenylalanine or tryptophan. Only part of the rows carry a size: once, few, many, or a class if the clone is expanded.

V	size	J	CDR3
TRBV5-5	few	TRBJ1-6	CASRQGANSPLHF
TRBV5-1	.	TRBJ1-2	CASSLEPIPGVGYTF
TRBV4-1	.	TRBJ2-7	CASSPTIRTEQYF
TRBV12-3/TRBV12-4	.	TRBJ1-3	CASSSRGHAGNTIYF
TRBV7-9	.	TRBJ2-5	CASSRNTVRETQYF
TRBV4-1	.	TRBJ2-7	CASSRVGGRNGEQYF
TRBV20-1	many	TRBJ2-3	CSAMREISTDTQYF
TRBV23-1	many	TRBJ1-5	CASSQSGQGGAENQPQHF
TRBV11-2	.	TRBJ2-1	CASSSPGGLYNEQFF
TRBV3-1	.	TRBJ2-1	CATSKGLAEYNEQFF
TRBV27	few	TRBJ2-1	CASSGQVVSSYNEQFF
TRBV10-3	.	TRBJ2-7	CAIKGALTDEQYF
TRBV24-1	.	TRBJ2-2	CATSAPKAGNNTGELFF
TRBV6-1	.	TRBJ2-7	CASTAGRSYEQYF
TRBV5-1	few	TRBJ2-3	CASRDGQVPADTQYF
TRBV5-1	many	TRBJ2-1	CASSLNVRTSGVGEQFF
TRBV7-8	few	TRBJ2-7	CASSFWLAGTNEQYF
TRBV7-9	.	TRBJ1-1	CASSRRGHENTEAFF
TRBV10-3	.	TRBJ1-1	CAISERARSEAFF
TRBV5-1	few	TRBJ1-1	CASSPETVNTEAFF
TRBV5-1	few	TRBJ1-2	CASSLVVGQAYGYTF
TRBV5-5	.	TRBJ2-5	CASSLVAGHQETQYF
TRBV3-1	.	TRBJ2-1	CATSQDLLAGGHNEQFF
TRBV7-9	few	TRBJ2-7	CASQQGRLLWYYEQYF
TRBV12-3/TRBV12-4	.	TRBJ2-3	CASSISGTDTDTQYF
TRBV15	once	TRBJ2-2	CATSRDWQGIGELFF
TRBV20-1	.	TRBJ1-4	CCARDRMGQGRGEKLFF
TRBV2	.	TRBJ1-2	CASSETRGDSYGYTF
TRBV11-1	.	TRBJ1-1	CASSPRRINTEAFF
TRBV2	.	TRBJ2-1	CASSGLGDEQFF
TRBV24-1	.	TRBJ2-3	CATKPGQSTDTQYF
TRBV5-1	few	TRBJ1-1	CASSLVNLGGTEAFF
TRBV20-1	few	TRBJ2-1	CSARDDRRWKNEQFF
TRBV12-3/TRBV12-4	.	TRBJ1-1	CASSPTGAQNTEAFF
TRBV9	.	TRBJ2-1	CASSVGSGVLHLTSYNEQFF
TRBV6-2/TRBV6-3	few	TRBJ2-7	CASSLLISRPGRPYEQYF
TRBV6-2/TRBV6-3	.	TRBJ2-3	CASSYGSYTQYF
TRBV2	few	TRBJ2-7	CASMFRVNEQYF
TRBV30	.	TRBJ2-5	CAWSGVTETQYF
TRBV28	many	TRBJ2-7	CASSPRSGGAYEQYF
TRBV20-1	many	TRBJ2-2	CSAGGGAISGELFF
TRBV29-1	.	TRBJ2-7	CSVEDGAEPTYEQYF
TRBV2	.	TRBJ2-5	CASSVETQYF
TRBV7-6	.	TRBJ2-5	CASSLPLTNQYF
TRBV4-1	.	TRBJ1-6	CASSQDTYPSSPLHF
TRBV7-3	few	TRBJ2-1	CASSSGVGSYNEQFF
TRBV28	.	TRBJ2-7	CASSYRGVVSYEQYF
TRBV18	.	TRBJ1-2	CASSPRKTGDGYTF
TRBV5-1	few	TRBJ2-2	CASSFGGGLKVTGELFF
TRBV27	few	TRBJ1-2	CASSFGPAPQFNYGYTF